A selection of T cell receptor beta chains follows, all from one sample in a study of a mutant IDH1 vaccine in newly diagnosed glioma. This table comes from immunoSEQ multiplex PCR, and its TCRdb copy is limited to in-frame clones, with some not included. Here the sample spans around 53,000 clones, around 85% being singletons. Their target antigens are unknown. This specimen was PBMCs, taken from a glioma patient whose treatment included an IDH1 peptide vaccine. The receptor set was obtained from a man aged 40-49 years with glioma. Both conserved end residues are part of each CDR3. A D gene is named only where the DNA matches it firmly. The size entry is marked missing in some rows and otherwise reads once, few, many or a size class.

>.|TRBV9|.|TRBJ1-3
TGTGCCAGAAACAGGGTCCCTGGAAACACCATATATTTT
CARNRVPGNTIYF
>TRBD1|TRBV27|.|TRBJ2-6
TGTGCCAGCAGTTCGGGACAGAACTCTGGGGCCAACGTCCTGACTTTC
CASSSGQNSGANVLTF
>.|TRBV4-1|.|TRBJ2-3
TGCGCCAGCAGCCAAGGGTGGGGAAGGGAGGTAGATACGCAGTATTTT
CASSQGWGREVDTQYF
>.|TRBV7-8|.|TRBJ1-5
TGTGCCAGCAGCTGGGATCGGAGCAATCAGCCCCAGCATTTT
CASSWDRSNQPQHF
>.|TRBV19|few|TRBJ2-6
TGTGCCAGTAGTATAGAGGAGGGGACTGGGGCCAACGTCCTGACTTTC
CASSIEEGTGANVLTF
>.|TRBV25-1|.|TRBJ2-3
TGTGCCAGCAGTGAATCACCAGTCACAGATACGCAGTATTTT
CASSESPVTDTQYF
>.|TRBV11-2|.|TRBJ2-7
TGTGCCAGCAGCTTAGGAGACTATCCATGGGAGCAGTACTTC
CASSLGDYPWEQYF
>.|TRBV29-1|.|TRBJ2-2
TGCAGCGGAAACAGGGCCCCTACCAGCTGGAACACCGGGGAGCTGTTTTTT
CSGNRAPTSWNTGELFF
>TRBD1|TRBV7-8|.|TRBJ1-1
TGTGCCAGCAGCTTAGCAGGGGGCGCAGCGGGAGTAGCTTTCTTT
CASSLAGGAAGVAFF
>TRBD2|TRBV7-9|.|TRBJ2-2
TGTGCCAGCAGCTCTAGCGGGGGGAACACCGGGGAGCTGTTTTTT
CASSSSGGNTGELFF
>.|TRBV5-4|.|TRBJ2-3
TGTGCCAGCCGGGGCAGGGGAAGCCCAGATACGCAGTATTTT
CASRGRGSPDTQYF
>.|TRBV19|few|TRBJ1-4
TGTGCCAGTAGTATGAGACTAACACGGACTGAAAAACTGTTTTTT
CASSMRLTRTEKLFF
>.|TRBV7-8|.|TRBJ2-1
TGTGCCAGCAGCTTAGGGGTGGTCAATGAGCAGTTCTTC
CASSLGVVNEQFF
>TRBD1|TRBV9|once|TRBJ1-2
TGTGCCAGCAGCGTATTTGACAGGGGGCAGGGCTACACCTTC
CASSVFDRGQGYTF
>.|TRBV2|.|TRBJ2-1
TGTGCCAGCCTCCAGGGGAGCTCCTACAATGAGCAGTTCTTC
CASLQGSSYNEQFF
>.|TRBV18|.|TRBJ2-2
TGTGCCAGCTCACAAGAGTCGGCCGGGGAGCTGTTTTTT
CASSQESAGELFF
>.|TRBV5-6|.|TRBJ1-2
TGTGCCAGCAGCCCGCCAAGAGGATGGGTGGATGGCTACACCTTC
CASSPPRGWVDGYTF